What follows describes a single T cell receptor beta chain. The data are from a study of CD8+ T cells in alopecia areata. Study at large: Patients in the study were on tofacitinib for 6 to 18 months, then off it for 6 months.

This CDR3 has 15 amino acids. V lost 1 base, J lost 5 bases, and 13 bases lay in between. Germline assignment: CDR1 SGHRS and CDR2 YFSETQ. Reverse transcribed after extraction, RNA yielded cDNA as the sequencing template. The method was immunoSEQ multiplex PCR; TCRdb's version includes in-frame clones alone and lacks a portion of them. The sample shows around 160,000 clones, 87% of them seen only once. The sequence was obtained from a human donor with alopecia areata. The sample consisted of CD8+ T cells sorted from blood, taken at week 0. V and J are TRBV5-1 and TRBJ2-1; D perhaps matches TRBD2 (5 bases). Written as DNA, the CDR3 is TGCGCCAGCAGCTTGCTGGGTCCCGGGGACAATGAGCAGTTCTTC. This encodes CASSLLGPGDNEQFF.